This TCR beta chain was identified in a study of hypomethylating agent response in myelodysplastic syndrome. CDR1 and CDR2 from the germline V gene are SGHRS and YFSETQ. The V gene end was trimmed by 4 bases and the J gene end by 2 bases; junction bases not matched to a gene: 2. There are 13 residues in the CDR3. Using immunoSEQ multiplex PCR, the repertoire was profiled, and TCRdb retains in-frame clones only, with some absent. The sample contains some 3,500 clones, roughly 78% of which appear only once. The V and J genes are TRBV5-1 and TRBJ1-1, with 7 bases matching TRBD1. Here the sequenced sample was bone marrow, taken before or after starting hypomethylating agent treatment for myelodysplastic syndrome (not recorded which). This clonotype originated in a human donor with myelodysplastic syndrome. The CDR3 coding sequence is TGCGCCAGCAGCAGGGGGCTAAACACTGAAGCTTTCTTT. It translates to CASSRGLNTEAFF. The whole variable domain, remainder taken from reference TRBV5-1 and TRBJ1-1, is KAGVTQTPRYLIKTRGQQVTLSCSPISGHRSVSWYQQTPGQGLQFLFEYFSETQRNKGNFPGRFSGRQFSNSRSEMNVSTLELGDSALYLCASSRGLNTEAFFGQGTRLTVV.